This is a list of T cell receptor beta chains from one sample in a study of cytomegalovirus exposure and HLA in healthy donors. Sequenced by immunoSEQ multiplex PCR; TCRdb stores in-frame clones only, minus some. The table shows approximately 150,000 clones, with more than 60% occurring only once. Sequencing was carried out using PBMCs. The receptor set was obtained from a female donor in good health and CMV-seronegative. Both conserved end residues are part of each CDR3. The D gene is left open where the match is weak. Clone size is not always given. Where it is, it says once, few, many or a class for expanded clones.

V gene	clone size	D gene	J gene	CDR3 protein	CDR3 DNA
TRBV12-5	NA	NA	TRBJ1-2	CASGLGRDMESYGYTF	TGTGCTAGTGGTTTGGGCCGGGACATGGAGTCCTATGGCTACACCTTC
TRBV6-1	NA	NA	TRBJ2-7	CASSGAGSSYEQYF	TGTGCCAGCAGTGGGGCAGGCAGCTCCTACGAGCAGTACTTC
TRBV21-1	NA	NA	TRBJ2-7	CASSSHETSGRPPYEQYF	TGTGCCAGCAGCAGCCACGAGACTAGCGGGAGACCACCCTACGAGCAGTACTTC
TRBV28	NA	NA	TRBJ2-3	CASSFRGSERDTQYF	TGTGCCAGCAGTTTTAGGGGATCGGAGAGGGATACGCAGTATTTT
TRBV7-3	NA	NA	TRBJ2-7	CASSLTSGGLGYEQYF	TGTGCCAGCAGCTTAACTTCAGGGGGACTAGGCTACGAGCAGTACTTC
TRBV19	few	TRBD1	TRBJ2-5	CASRFTGGTETQYF	TGTGCCAGTAGATTCACAGGGGGCACAGAGACCCAGTACTTC
TRBV7-2	NA	NA	TRBJ2-1	CASRASILYEQFF	TGTGCCAGCAGGGCCTCAATATTATATGAGCAGTTCTTC
TRBV7-9	few	TRBD1	TRBJ2-6	CASRDPGQGKSSGANVLTF	TGTGCCAGCAGGGACCCGGGACAGGGAAAATCTTCTGGGGCCAACGTCCTGACTTTC
TRBV6-5	few	TRBD1	TRBJ1-5	CASSRGTGLQPQHF	TGTGCCAGCAGTAGAGGGACAGGGCTTCAGCCCCAGCATTTT
TRBV10-2	NA	NA	TRBJ2-1	CASSETAPSPNEQFF	TGCGCCAGCAGTGAAACAGCCCCGTCCCCCAATGAGCAGTTCTTC
TRBV12-5	NA	NA	TRBJ2-1	CASGLVAGSRGIYNEQFF	TGTGCTAGTGGTTTGGTTGCCGGGAGTCGGGGCATCTACAATGAGCAGTTCTTC
TRBV12-2	once	NA	TRBJ1-3	CASRLVGSFSGNTIYF	TGTGCAAGTCGCTTAGTCGGGTCCTTCTCTGGAAACACCATATATTTT
TRBV29-1	NA	TRBD1	TRBJ2-3	CSVGQDALFSTDTQYF	TGCAGCGTGGGACAGGACGCTCTTTTTAGCACAGATACGCAGTATTTT
TRBV28	NA	NA	TRBJ1-2	CASSLARVGGYTF	TGTGCCAGCAGTTTAGCCCGCGTCGGGGGCTACACCTTC
TRBV9	NA	NA	TRBJ2-2	CASSVTGGLTGELFF	TGTGCCAGCAGCGTAACCGGGGGGCTCACCGGGGAGCTGTTTTTT